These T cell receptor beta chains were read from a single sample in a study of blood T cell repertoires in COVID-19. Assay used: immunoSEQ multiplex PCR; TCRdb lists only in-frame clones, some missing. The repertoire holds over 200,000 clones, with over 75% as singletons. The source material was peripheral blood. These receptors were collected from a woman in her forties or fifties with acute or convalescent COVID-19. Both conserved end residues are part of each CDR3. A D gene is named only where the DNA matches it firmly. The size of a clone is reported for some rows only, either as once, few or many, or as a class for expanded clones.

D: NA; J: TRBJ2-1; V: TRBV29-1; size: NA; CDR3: CSVEEHTGSSYNEQFF; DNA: TGCAGCGTTGAAGAACATACAGGGAGCTCCTACAATGAGCAGTTCTTC
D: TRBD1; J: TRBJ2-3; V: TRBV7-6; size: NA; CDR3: CASSLGTGSTDTQYF; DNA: TGTGCCAGCAGCTTAGGGACAGGGAGCACAGATACGCAGTATTTT
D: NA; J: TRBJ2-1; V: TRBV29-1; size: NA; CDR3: CSVLPLREQFF; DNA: TGCAGCGTACTTCCTTTGCGGGAGCAGTTCTTC
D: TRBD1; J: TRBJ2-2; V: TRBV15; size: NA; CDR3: CATSRGTGLSTGELFF; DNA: TGTGCCACCAGCAGGGGGACAGGGCTGTCTACCGGGGAGCTGTTTTTT
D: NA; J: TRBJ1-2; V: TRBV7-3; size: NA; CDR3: CASSLTAGQSYGYTF; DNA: TGTGCCAGCAGCTTAACTGCGGGGCAAAGCTATGGCTACACCTTC
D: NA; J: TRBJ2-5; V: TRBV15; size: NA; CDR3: CATSRANQETQYF; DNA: TGTGCCACCAGCAGGGCAAACCAAGAGACCCAGTACTTC
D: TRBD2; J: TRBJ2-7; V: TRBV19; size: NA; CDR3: CASSRGGPGLRYEQYF; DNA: TGTGCCAGTAGTAGGGGGGGTCCGGGACTCCGATACGAGCAGTACTTC
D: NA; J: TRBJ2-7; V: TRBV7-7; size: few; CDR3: CASSLRQGSYEQYF; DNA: TGTGCTAGCAGCTTAAGGCAGGGGTCCTACGAGCAGTACTTC
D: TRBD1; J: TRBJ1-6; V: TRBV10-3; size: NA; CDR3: CAISARLGTGASPLHF; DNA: TGTGCCATCAGTGCCAGGTTGGGGACAGGGGCCTCACCCCTCCACTTT
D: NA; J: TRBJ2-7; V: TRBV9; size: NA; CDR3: CASSVGGGGSESYEQYF; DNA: TGTGCCAGCAGCGTAGGGGGCGGGGGCAGTGAATCCTACGAGCAGTACTTC
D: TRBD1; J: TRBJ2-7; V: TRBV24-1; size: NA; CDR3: CATSDPGQGSYEQYF; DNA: TGTGCCACCAGTGACCCTGGACAGGGGTCCTACGAGCAGTACTTC
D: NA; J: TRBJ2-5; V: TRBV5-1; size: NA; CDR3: CASSLVTREETQYF; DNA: TGCGCCAGCAGCTTGGTGACTAGAGAAGAGACCCAGTACTTC
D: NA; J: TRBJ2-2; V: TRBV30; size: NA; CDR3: CAWGRWSGRSGELFF; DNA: TGTGCCTGGGGGAGGTGGTCAGGGAGGTCCGGGGAGCTGTTTTTT
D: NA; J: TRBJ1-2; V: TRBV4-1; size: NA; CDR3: CASSQNLAGGTGYTF; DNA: TGCGCCAGCAGCCAAAACCTGGCTGGGGGGACTGGCTACACCTTC
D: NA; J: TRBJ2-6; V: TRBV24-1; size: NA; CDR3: CATSDFRDKHSGANVLTF; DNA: TGTGCCACCAGTGATTTTCGGGACAAGCACTCTGGGGCCAACGTCCTGACTTTC
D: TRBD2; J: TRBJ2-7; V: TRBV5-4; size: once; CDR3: CASSLVAGGPGEQYF; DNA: TGTGCCAGCAGCTTAGTTGCGGGAGGGCCTGGGGAGCAGTACTTC
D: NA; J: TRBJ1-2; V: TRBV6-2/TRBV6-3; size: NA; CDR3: CASSSEGPSNGYTF; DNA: TGTGCCAGCAGTTCGGAGGGGCCTTCTAATGGCTACACCTTC
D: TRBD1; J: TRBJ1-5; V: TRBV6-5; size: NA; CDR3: CASSWTGEGNQPQHF; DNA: TGTGCCAGCAGCTGGACAGGGGAGGGCAATCAGCCCCAGCATTTT
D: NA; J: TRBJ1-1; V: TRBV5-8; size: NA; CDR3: CASSFGSGTEAFF; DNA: TGTGCCAGCAGCTTCGGGAGCGGCACTGAAGCTTTCTTT
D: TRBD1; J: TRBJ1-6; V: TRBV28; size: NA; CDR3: CASSVPGQGYSPLHF; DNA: TGTGCCAGCAGCGTACCGGGACAGGGGTATTCACCCCTCCACTTT
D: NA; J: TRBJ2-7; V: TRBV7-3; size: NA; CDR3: CASSLAPGDEQYF; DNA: TGTGCCAGCAGCTTAGCCCCAGGCGACGAGCAGTACTTC
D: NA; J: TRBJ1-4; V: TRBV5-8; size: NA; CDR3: CASSLGSGLKNEKLFF; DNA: TGTGCCAGCAGCTTGGGCTCAGGCCTAAAAAATGAAAAACTGTTTTTT
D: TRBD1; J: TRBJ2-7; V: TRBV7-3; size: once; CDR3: CASSLTRDSYEQYF; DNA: TGTGCCAGCAGCTTAACGAGGGACAGCTACGAGCAGTACTTC
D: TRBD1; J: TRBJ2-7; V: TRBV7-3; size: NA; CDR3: CASSATGGAGTEQYF; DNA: TGTGCCAGCAGCGCCACAGGGGGCGCAGGGACCGAGCAGTACTTC
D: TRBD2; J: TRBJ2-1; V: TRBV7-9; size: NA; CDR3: CASSKKGLAGINEQFF; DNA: TGTGCCAGCAGCAAAAAGGGACTAGCGGGGATCAATGAGCAGTTCTTC
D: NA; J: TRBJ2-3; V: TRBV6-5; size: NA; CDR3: CASSPRKIAQYF; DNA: TGTGCCAGCAGCCCCAGGAAAATTGCGCAGTATTTT
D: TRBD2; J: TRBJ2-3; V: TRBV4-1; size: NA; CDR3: CASSQVASSGRSTDTQYF; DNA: TGCGCCAGCAGCCAAGTAGCGTCTAGCGGGAGGAGCACAGATACGCAGTATTTT
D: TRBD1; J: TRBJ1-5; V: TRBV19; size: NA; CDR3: CASSIGTGLGGVSNQPQHF; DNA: TGTGCCAGTAGTATAGGGACAGGGCTCGGCGGGGTGAGCAATCAGCCCCAGCATTTT
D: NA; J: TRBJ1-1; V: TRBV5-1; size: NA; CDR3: CASSLRPGGMNTEAFF; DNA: TGCGCCAGCAGCTTGAGGCCGGGGGGTATGAACACTGAAGCTTTCTTT
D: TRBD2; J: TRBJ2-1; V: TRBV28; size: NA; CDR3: CASSPGLAGVYNEQFF; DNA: TGTGCCAGCAGTCCGGGACTAGCGGGGGTATACAATGAGCAGTTCTTC
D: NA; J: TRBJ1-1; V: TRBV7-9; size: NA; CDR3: CASSLLMRNTEAFF; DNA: TGTGCCAGCAGCTTGCTGATGAGGAACACTGAAGCTTTCTTT
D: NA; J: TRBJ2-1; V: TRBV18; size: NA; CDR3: CASSPGGSSYNEQFF; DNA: TGTGCCAGCTCACCAGGGGGGAGCTCCTACAATGAGCAGTTCTTC